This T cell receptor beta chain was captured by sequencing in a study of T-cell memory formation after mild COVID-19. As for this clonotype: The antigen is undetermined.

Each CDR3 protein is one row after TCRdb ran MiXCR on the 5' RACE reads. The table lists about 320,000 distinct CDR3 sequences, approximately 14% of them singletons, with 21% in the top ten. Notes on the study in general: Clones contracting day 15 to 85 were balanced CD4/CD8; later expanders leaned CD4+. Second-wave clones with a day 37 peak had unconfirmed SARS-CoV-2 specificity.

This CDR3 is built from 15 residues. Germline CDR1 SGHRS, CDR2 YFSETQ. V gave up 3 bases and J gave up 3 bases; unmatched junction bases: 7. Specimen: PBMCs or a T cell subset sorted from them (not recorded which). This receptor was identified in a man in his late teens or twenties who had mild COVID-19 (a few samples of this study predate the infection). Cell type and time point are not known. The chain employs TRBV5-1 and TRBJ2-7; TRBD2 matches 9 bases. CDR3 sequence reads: CASSWAGGPFYEQYF. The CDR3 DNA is TGCGCCAGCAGCTGGGCGGGGGGGCCTTTCTACGAGCAGTACTTC.